This T cell receptor (beta chain) was sequenced during a study of blood T cell repertoires in COVID-19. Study-level information: Sites across the United States, Italy and Spain contributed samples from acute and convalescent COVID-19.

Germline V gene lookup returns CDR1 MGHRA and CDR2 YSYEKL. V was clipped by 2 bases and J by 2 bases, with 8 bases between them. The CDR3 is made up of 14 amino acids. In the study's own analysis: Researchers report that nucleated cell counts were estimated from reference gene primer amplification. Assay: immunoSEQ multiplex PCR; the TCRdb copy retains only in-frame clones and omits some. V, J and clone size reflect that table, while D and trimming were determined from the DNA. This table has tens of thousands of clones, 85% to 95% appearing once. The origin of this receptor is a human donor with active COVID-19. The donor label of this sample is uncertain. The sample comprised peripheral blood. The rearrangement joins TRBV4-1 to TRBJ2-3; possibly TRBD1 for D (5 bases). The CDR3 nucleotides read TGCGCCAGCAGCCAAAGCAGGGACACAGATACGCAGTATTTT. The encoded protein is CASSQSRDTDTQYF.